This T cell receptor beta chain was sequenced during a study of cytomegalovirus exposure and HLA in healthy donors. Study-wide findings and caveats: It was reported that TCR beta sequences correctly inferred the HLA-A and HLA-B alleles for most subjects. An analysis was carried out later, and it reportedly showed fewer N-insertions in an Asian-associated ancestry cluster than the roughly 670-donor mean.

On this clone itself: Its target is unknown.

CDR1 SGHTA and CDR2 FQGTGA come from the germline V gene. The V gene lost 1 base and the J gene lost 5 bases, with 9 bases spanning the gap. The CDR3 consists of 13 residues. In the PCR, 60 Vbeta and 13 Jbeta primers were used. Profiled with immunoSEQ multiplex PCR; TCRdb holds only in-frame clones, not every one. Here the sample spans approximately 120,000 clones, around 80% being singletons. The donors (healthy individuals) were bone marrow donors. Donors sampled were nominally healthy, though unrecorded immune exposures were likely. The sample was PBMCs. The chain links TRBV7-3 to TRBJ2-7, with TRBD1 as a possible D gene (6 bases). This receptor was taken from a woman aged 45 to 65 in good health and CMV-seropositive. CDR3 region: CASSLNRVDEQYF. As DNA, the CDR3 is TGTGCCAGCAGCTTAAACAGGGTCGACGAGCAGTACTTC.